The 11 T cell receptor beta chains given below trace back to one sample, sequenced in a study of blood T cell repertoires in COVID-19. The assay was immunoSEQ multiplex PCR, and TCRdb's table has in-frame clones only and misses some. The repertoire holds 250,000 or so clones, with about 91% as singletons. Specimen: peripheral blood. The receptors were sampled from a woman between 40 and 50 years old who had recovered from COVID-19.

The chain uses TRBV10-3 and TRBJ2-7; 7 bases agree with TRBD1. The V and J ends lost 9 bases and 3 bases, in that order; junction bases with no gene match: 17. Germline assignment: CDR1 ENHRY and CDR2 SYGVKD. The CDR3 spans 16 residues. The CDR3: CAIRAGGTDTFYEQYV. DNA of the CDR3: TGTGCCATACGGGCTGGTGGGACAGACACCTTCTACGAGCAGTACGTC.

V gene TRBV20-1 combines with J gene TRBJ1-1; TRBD1 is a possible D gene (5 bases). The CDR3 length is 13 residues. Germline V CDR1 and CDR2: DFQATT, SNEGSKA (reference sequence). V was pared by 3 bases and J by 6 bases, with 14 bases between. CDR3 nucleotide sequence: TGCAGTGCTAGTGGGGCGCAGGTCTCTGAAGCTTTCTTT. It yields the protein CSASGAQVSEAFF.

The chain joins TRBV11-1 to TRBJ2-2; 7 bases align to TRBD2. The junction had 3 bases not matched to a gene; V was cut back by 1 base and J by 1 base. CDR1 SGHAT and CDR2 FQDESV come from the germline V gene (reference sequence). This CDR3 region has 16 residues. The DNA for the CDR3 is TGTGCCAGCAGCTTAGGGGCGGGGGTGAACACCGGGGAGCTGTTTTTT. Translation gives CASSLGAGVNTGELFF.

The genes are TRBV18 and TRBJ2-5; 9 positions agree with TRBD1. This CDR3 has 17 amino acids. Germline assignment: CDR1 KGHSH and CDR2 LQKENI. V shed 3 bases, J shed 2 bases, and the junction held 10 bases outside the gene matches. The CDR3 spells CASSPLPGQGPQETQYF. DNA for the CDR3: TGTGCCAGCTCACCCCTTCCGGGACAGGGACCACAAGAGACCCAGTACTTC.

This chain joins TRBV9 and TRBJ1-4; D gene uncertain. The ends were cut back, 3 bases at V and 4 bases at J, with 10 bases in the middle. CDR1 SGDLS and CDR2 YYNGEE come from the germline V gene. The CDR3 length is 14 residues. CDR3 in amino acids: CASSAEVINEKLFF. Written as DNA, the CDR3 is TGTGCCAGCAGCGCGGAGGTCATTAATGAAAAACTGTTTTTT. The full variable domain, its missing parts supplied by reference TRBV9 and TRBJ1-4, is DSGVTQTPKHLITATGQRVTLRCSPRSGDLSVYWYQQSLDQGLQFLIQYYNGEERAKGNILERFSAQQFPDLHSELNLSSLELGDSALYFCASSAEVINEKLFFGSGTQLSVL.

The chain has TRBV7-8 and TRBJ2-2; no clear D. This CDR3 is 13 amino acids long. The germline V and J ends were trimmed by 0 bases and 6 bases, with 5 bases remaining between them. CDR1 and CDR2 from the germline V gene are SGHVS and FQNEAQ. The DNA of the CDR3 is TGTGCCAGCAGCTTAGCTGAGGCCGGGGAGCTGTTTTTT. It encodes CASSLAEAGELFF.

This sequence joins TRBV6-5 and TRBJ1-2, with D hard to call. The CDR3 has 16 amino acids. V gave up 4 bases and J gave up 2 bases, with 17 bases separating them. Germline V gives CDR1 MNHEY, CDR2 SVGAGI. CDR3 sequence reads: CASSLSLNRVNYGYTF. As DNA, the CDR3 is TGTGCCAGCAGTTTATCTCTGAACAGAGTAAACTATGGCTACACCTTC.

The chain combines TRBV12-5 with TRBJ1-4; D is ambiguous. CDR1 LGHNT and CDR2 FRNRAP come from the germline V gene. The CDR3 length is 16 residues. Trimming cost V 5 bases and J 5 bases, with 18 bases left between them. CDR3 loop: CASGPQDSGLNEKLFF. Written as DNA, the CDR3 is TGTGCTAGTGGTCCCCAGGATTCCGGCTTAAATGAAAAACTGTTTTTT.

The V gene is TRBV18, the J gene TRBJ1-5; TRBD1 agrees at 8 bases. The V gene end was trimmed by 6 bases and the J gene end by 7 bases; junction bases not matched to a gene: 8. The CDR3 loop spans 14 amino acids. In germline, CDR1 is KGHSH, CDR2 LQKENI. The CDR3 nucleotides are TGTGCCAGCTCCATAGGACAGGGAGGGCAGCCCCAGCATTTT. Amino acid sequence: CASSIGQGGQPQHF. Based on the CDR3 plus reference TRBV18 and TRBJ1-5, the full variable domain is NAGVMQNPRHLVRRRGQEARLRCSPMKGHSHVYWYRQLPEEGLKFMVYLQKENIIDESGMPKERFSAEFPKEGPSILRIQQVVRGDSAAYFCASSIGQGGQPQHFGDGTRLSIL.

The chain recombines TRBV6-5 with TRBJ2-5; D call uncertain. The germline gives CDR1 MNHEY, CDR2 SVGAGI. Trimming took off 2 bases at V and 4 bases at J, with 17 bases between the two ends. The CDR3 loop spans 16 amino acids. CDR3 loop: CASSYGLDVRVETQYF. In DNA form, the CDR3 reads TGTGCCAGCAGTTACGGTCTAGACGTCCGGGTAGAGACCCAGTACTTC.

This chain connects TRBV5-1 to TRBJ2-7; D unclear. Trimming stripped 2 bases from V and 7 bases from J, with 22 bases between. The length of the CDR3 is 16 residues. CDR1 is SGHRS and CDR2 is YFSETQ in the germline V gene. As DNA, the CDR3 is TGCGCCAGCAGCTTTTCGGTCATCCCGCCCCCTCGAGAGCAGTACGTC. Translation: CASSFSVIPPPREQYV.